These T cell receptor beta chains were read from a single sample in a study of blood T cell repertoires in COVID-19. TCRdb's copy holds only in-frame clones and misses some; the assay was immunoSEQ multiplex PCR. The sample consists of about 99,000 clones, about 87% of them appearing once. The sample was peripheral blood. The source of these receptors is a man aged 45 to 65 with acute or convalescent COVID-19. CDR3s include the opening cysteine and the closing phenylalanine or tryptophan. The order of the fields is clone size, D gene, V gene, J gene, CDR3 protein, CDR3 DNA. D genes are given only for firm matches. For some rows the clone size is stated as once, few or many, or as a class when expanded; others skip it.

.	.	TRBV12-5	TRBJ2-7	CASGPRTREQYF	TGTGCTAGTGGTCCCCGCACGAGGGAGCAGTACTTC
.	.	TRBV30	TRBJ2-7	CAWSVGHLGEQYF	TGTGCCTGGAGTGTAGGACACCTCGGCGAGCAGTACTTC
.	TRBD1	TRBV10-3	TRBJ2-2	CAISRTGAIGELFF	TGTGCCATCAGTCGGACAGGGGCGATCGGGGAGCTGTTTTTT
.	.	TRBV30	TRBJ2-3	CAWSVQGPLDTQYF	TGTGCCTGGAGTGTACAGGGACCCCTTGATACGCAGTATTTT
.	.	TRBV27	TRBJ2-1	CASSLQGAPLYNEQFF	TGTGCCAGCAGTCTACAGGGAGCCCCACTCTACAATGAGCAGTTCTTC
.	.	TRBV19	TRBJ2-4	CASSIAQGGVGLQYF	TGTGCCAGTAGTATCGCACAGGGGGGGGTCGGTCTTCAGTACTTC
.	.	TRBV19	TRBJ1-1	CASSWSVTRTEAFF	TGTGCCAGTAGCTGGTCGGTAACGAGGACTGAAGCTTTCTTT
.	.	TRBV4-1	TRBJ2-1	CASSQDGGAKPGEQFF	TGCGCCAGCAGCCAAGATGGGGGGGCCAAGCCTGGTGAGCAGTTCTTC
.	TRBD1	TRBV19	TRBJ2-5	CASSRGTDLQETQYF	TGTGCCAGTAGCCGAGGGACAGACCTCCAAGAGACCCAGTACTTC
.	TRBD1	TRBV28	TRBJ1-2	CASSSGTVGYTF	TGTGCCAGCAGTTCCGGGACAGTTGGCTACACCTTC
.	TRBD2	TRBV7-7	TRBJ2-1	CASSSGLAGIYNEQFF	TGTGCCAGCAGCTCGGGACTAGCGGGAATCTACAATGAGCAGTTCTTC
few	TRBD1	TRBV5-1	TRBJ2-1	CASSLVGQGYNEQFF	TGCGCCAGCAGCTTGGTGGGACAGGGCTACAATGAGCAGTTCTTC
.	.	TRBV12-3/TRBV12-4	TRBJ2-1	CASSRRVYNEQFF	TGTGCCAGCAGCCGACGGGTTTACAATGAGCAGTTCTTC
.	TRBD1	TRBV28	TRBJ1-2	CASSLGQRLGYTF	TGTGCCAGCAGTTTGGGACAGAGGCTTGGCTACACCTTC
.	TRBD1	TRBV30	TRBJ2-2	CASSGTGRTGELFF	TGTGCCTCCTCCGGGACAGGGAGGACCGGGGAGCTGTTTTTT
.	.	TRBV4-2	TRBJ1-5	CASSPAGGDQPQHF	TGTGCCAGCAGCCCCGCGGGGGGGGATCAGCCCCAGCATTTT
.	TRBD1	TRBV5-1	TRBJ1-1	CASSPRTGDTEAFF	TGCGCCAGCAGCCCCAGGACAGGGGACACTGAAGCTTTCTTT
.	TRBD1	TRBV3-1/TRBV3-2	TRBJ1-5	CASSPGQGYNQPQHF	TGTGCCAGCAGCCCAGGACAGGGTTACAATCAGCCCCAGCATTTT
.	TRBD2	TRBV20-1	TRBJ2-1	CSASEAGGRTMNEQFF	TGCAGTGCTAGTGAAGCGGGAGGACGTACAATGAATGAGCAGTTCTTC
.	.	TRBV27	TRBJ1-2	CASSLVGGYYGYTF	TGTGCCAGCAGTTTAGTGGGGGGATACTATGGCTACACCTTC
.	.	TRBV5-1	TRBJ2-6	CASSLDASGANVLTF	TGCGCCAGCAGCTTGGATGCGTCTGGGGCCAACGTCCTGACTTTC
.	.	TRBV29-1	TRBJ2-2	CSVLTGGTGELFF	TGCAGCGTTTTGACCGGAGGAACCGGGGAGCTGTTTTTT
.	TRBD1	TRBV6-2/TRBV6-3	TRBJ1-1	CASSRQGWTNAEAFF	TGTGCCAGCAGCAGACAGGGATGGACTAACGCTGAAGCTTTCTTT